This T cell receptor (beta chain) was sequenced in a study of PD-L1 blockade in urothelial cancer. This table comes from immunoSEQ multiplex PCR, and its TCRdb copy is limited to in-frame clones, with some not included. The sample includes almost 90,000 clones, roughly 84% of them seen just once. Germline CDR1 and CDR2: ENHRY and SYGVKD. V was clipped by 0 bases and J by 0 bases; unmatched bases: 3. This CDR3 is 16 amino acids long. Time point of the sample: pretreatment peripheral blood. V gene TRBV10-3 combines with J gene TRBJ2-7; the match to TRBD1 covers 9 bases. This TCR derives from a man aged 55 to 70 with urothelial cancer. The sequenced sample was PBMCs, obtained around atezolizumab (anti-PD-L1) treatment. CDR3 DNA sequence: TGTGCCATCAGTGAGTCACGGACAGGGGCCTCCTACGAGCAGTACTTC. This sequence encodes CAISESRTGASYEQYF.